This entry lists 3 T cell receptor beta chains sequenced from one sample in a study of blood T cell repertoires in COVID-19. TCRdb keeps only in-frame clones here, not all; method: immunoSEQ multiplex PCR. The sample contains 200,000 to 300,000 clones, around four fifths of which appear only once. Sample: peripheral blood. These TCRs come from a man aged 50-60 years with acute or convalescent COVID-19.

A single count supports this clone. The chain uses TRBV7-8 and TRBJ2-1, with no clear D. Looked up from germline, CDR1 is SGHVS and CDR2 is FQNEAQ. CDR3 size: 13 residues. V lost 0 bases, J lost 10 bases, and 10 bases lay in between. CDR3: CASSLAKYEEQFF. As DNA, the CDR3 is TGTGCCAGCAGCTTAGCTAAATATGAGGAGCAGTTCTTC.

This clone appeared a few times. The chain uses TRBV11-2 and TRBJ2-7, with D perhaps matching TRBD2 (7 bases). CDR3 length: 14 amino acids. Trimming shortened V by 5 bases and J by 1 base, and 12 bases separated the two germline ends. The germline CDR1 and CDR2 sequences are SGHAT and FQNNGV. CDR3 loop: CASSTKGGSYEQYF. Here the CDR3 DNA reads TGTGCCAGCAGCACCAAGGGGGGGTCCTACGAGCAGTACTTC.

This clone was counted between two and nine times. V and J are TRBV5-6 and TRBJ2-7; D uncertain. With 0 bases removed from V and 3 bases from J, the gap between germline ends came to 7 bases. Germline V gene sequence: CDR1 SGHDT, CDR2 YYEEEE. This CDR3 is 13 amino acids long. The CDR3 is CASSLGSYYEQYF. The CDR3 DNA reads as TGTGCCAGCAGCTTGGGGAGCTACTACGAGCAGTACTTC.